One sample yielded the 16 T cell receptor beta chains listed below, sequenced in a study of cytomegalovirus exposure and HLA in healthy donors. PCR involved 60 Vbeta and 13 Jbeta primers. Generated by immunoSEQ multiplex PCR, the TCRdb table keeps only in-frame clones and is missing some. The sample holds around 190,000 clones, 75% to 85% seen once. The sequenced sample consisted of PBMCs. Receptor source: a woman aged 45-65 years in good health and CMV-seronegative.

This clone appeared once. The chain carries TRBV21-1 and TRBJ2-7; the table names TRBD1, a call not compared with the DNA. TRBV21-1 corresponds to a pseudogene. The CDR3 is 14 amino acids. The chain's CDR3 is CASSKGSRDNEQYF. The CDR3 DNA follows: TGTGCCAGCAGCAAGGGGTCCAGGGACAACGAGCAGTACTTC.

This rearrangement joins TRBV6-6 to TRBJ2-1; 7 nucleotides agree with TRBD2. V was clipped by 4 bases and J by 7 bases; unmatched bases: 10. CDR3 length equals 15 residues. The V gene's germline CDR1 is MNHNY and CDR2 SVGAGI (reference sequence). The CDR3 nucleotides read TGTGCCAGCAGTTCACCGGACCCGCGGGGGAATGAGCAGTTCTTC. This gives the protein CASSSPDPRGNEQFF.

The rearrangement links TRBV5-1 to TRBJ2-7; the D gene is possibly TRBD2 (6 bases). The V end was cut by 0 bases, the J end by 5 bases, with 15 bases between. The V gene's germline CDR1 is SGHRS and CDR2 YFSETQ. This CDR3 has 15 residues. The DNA for the CDR3 is TGCGCCAGCAGCTTGGTACTAGCCGGTTACCACGAGCAGTACTTC. Translation: CASSLVLAGYHEQYF.

In this sample, this clone turned up once. V and J are TRBV6-6 and TRBJ2-5; perhaps TRBD2 as D (5 bases). The J call may be mistaken, given a closer DNA end match to TRBJ2-7. CDR3 size: 13 residues. Germline lookup yields CDR1 MNHNY and CDR2 SVGAGI (reference sequence). CDR3 DNA sequence: TGTGCCAGCAGTTACGCGGGCTCCTACGAGCAGTACTTC. It is translated as CASSYAGSYEQYF.

CDR3 sequence (DNA): TGTGCCAGCAGCGTAAACGTGGGCGCCTACGAGCAGTACTTC. This translates into CASSVNVGAYEQYF. This chain connects TRBV9 to TRBJ2-7; D ambiguous. With 1 base removed from V and 2 bases from J, the gap between germline ends came to 10 bases. Germline V gene sequence: CDR1 SGDLS, CDR2 YYNGEE. This CDR3 contains 14 residues.

This chain joins TRBV4-3 and TRBJ2-5; 7 bases are shared with TRBD2. Judging by the DNA end, TRBJ2-7 fits better; the J call may be wrong. CDR3 length: 16 residues. CDR1 and CDR2 from the germline V gene are LGHNA and YSLEER. The CDR3 sequence: CASTPQREASIYEQYF. The CDR3 DNA sequence: TGCGCCAGCACCCCCCAACGGGAGGCCTCGATCTACGAGCAGTACTTC.

The chain has TRBV6-6 and TRBJ1-1; D is perhaps TRBD1 (5 bases). The germline CDR1 and CDR2 sequences are MNHNY and SVGAGI (reference sequence). The CDR3 has 13 amino acids. Trimming took off 5 bases at V and 9 bases at J, with 16 bases between the two ends. The CDR3 loop is CASSIPSGLKAFF. The CDR3 DNA is TGTGCCAGCAGTATCCCATCAGGGTTAAAAGCTTTCTTT.

The chain couples TRBV19 to TRBJ1-5; D may be TRBD1 (5 bases). Germline assignment: CDR1 LNHDA and CDR2 SQIVND (reference sequence). CDR3 length equals 14 residues. Trimming took off 7 bases at V and 6 bases at J, with 16 bases between the two ends. CDR3 bases: TGTGCCAGTAAGGGTCAGGGCCGGACTCAGCCCCAGCATTTT. This encodes CASKGQGRTQPQHF.

This chain connects TRBV28 to TRBJ1-2; D is ambiguous. V was shortened by 3 bases and J by 4 bases, with 6 bases between the two germline ends. Germline CDR1 MDHEN, CDR2 SYDVKM. The CDR3 sequence is 12 residues long. In DNA, the CDR3 is TGTGCCAGCAGTTTGCCGGGCTATGGCTACACCTTC. It is translated as CASSLPGYGYTF.

The chain employs TRBV28 and TRBJ2-2, with TRBD2 identical over 7 bases. Germline assignment: CDR1 MDHEN and CDR2 SYDVKM. J gave up 6 bases and V 2 bases, and 6 bases lay outside the gene matches. This CDR3 is built from 15 residues. In nucleotides, the CDR3 is TGTGCCAGCAGTTTAAGGACTAGATCGGCCGGGGAGCTGTTTTTT. As protein: CASSLRTRSAGELFF.

V and J are TRBV27 and TRBJ1-3; no clear D. The CDR3 contains 16 residues. Germline CDR1 and CDR2: MNHEY and SMNVEV (reference sequence). V was cut by 2 bases and J by 2 bases, with 13 bases left in between. This CDR3 reads CASSLRGPGTGNTIYF. The CDR3 nucleotides are TGTGCCAGCAGTTTACGAGGGCCGGGAACTGGAAACACCATATATTTT.

Written as DNA, the CDR3 is TGTGCCAGCAGTTACATCGCGGCGCGGAACAATGAGCAGTTCTTC. Translated, it gives CASSYIAARNNEQFF. This chain links TRBV6-5 with TRBJ2-1; D remains unclear. Germline V CDR1 and CDR2: MNHEY, SVGAGI. The CDR3 contains 15 residues. Trimming removed 2 bases at V and 5 bases at J, with 13 bases between.

The chain links TRBV4-1 to TRBJ2-2; 7 positions agree with TRBD1. The germline V gene encodes CDR1 MGHRA and CDR2 YSYEKL. The CDR3 runs to 16 residues. The V and J ends lost 4 bases and 7 bases, in that order; junction bases with no gene match: 12. CDR3 nucleotides: TGCGCCAGCAGCCCCACTACAGGGGTGTTTGACGGGGAGCTGTTTTTT. Translated, it gives CASSPTTGVFDGELFF.

The chain has TRBV27 and TRBJ2-7; TRBD1 matches 7 bases. The CDR3 consists of 14 residues. Germline-derived CDR1 and CDR2 are MNHEY and SMNVEV (reference sequence). With V trimmed by 5 bases and J by 2 bases, 6 bases remained unmatched. The CDR3: CASSPTGIPYEQYF. DNA for the CDR3: TGTGCCAGCAGTCCGACAGGGATCCCCTACGAGCAGTACTTC.

The chain has TRBV27 and TRBJ2-7, with D possibly matching TRBD2 (6 bases). The germline V and J ends were trimmed by 5 bases and 6 bases, with 14 bases remaining between them. Germline CDR1 reads MNHEY; CDR2 reads SMNVEV (reference sequence). This CDR3 has 13 residues. CDR3 residues: CASSPGGTIEQYF. Here the CDR3 DNA reads TGTGCCAGCAGTCCGGGCGGGACGATCGAGCAGTACTTC.

This chain joins TRBV12-5 and TRBJ2-5; the match to TRBD1 covers 7 bases. Per germline, CDR1 LGHNT and CDR2 FRNRAP. The CDR3 has 15 residues. V was pared by 1 base and J by 4 bases, with 6 bases of the junction left unmatched. The CDR3 sequence is CASGLEGGAGETQYF. The CDR3 DNA sequence: TGTGCTAGTGGTTTGGAAGGGGGCGCGGGAGAGACCCAGTACTTC.